Presented here are 9 T cell receptor beta chains from one specimen sequenced in a study of Ad26.COV2.S vaccination and SARS-CoV-2 variants. The repertoire was sequenced with immunoSEQ multiplex PCR; TCRdb's copy has only in-frame clones and lacks some. This sample has 350,000 to 450,000 clones, with roughly 87% found just once. Indicated treatment: roughly 18 received Ad26.COV2.S at low or high dose, single or two shots; roughly five received placebo; per-sample allocation not given. All samples were drawn on day 63, counting from the first vaccine or placebo injection. Sequenced material: peripheral blood, taken in a trial of Ad26.COV2.S vaccine versus placebo. Receptors originate from a person aged 18 to 59 who received the Ad26.COV2.S COVID-19 vaccine or a placebo.

The chain's CDR3 is CASSLPSGTTEGNEQFF. The CDR3 DNA reads as TGTGCCAGCAGCTTACCGTCGGGGACTACCGAGGGAAATGAGCAGTTCTTC. This chain connects TRBV7-2 to TRBJ2-1, with 7 bases aligning to TRBD2. In germline, CDR1 is SGHTA, CDR2 FQGNSA. V lost 2 bases and J lost 7; bases outside the gene matches: 14. The CDR3 is 17 residues long.

The chain employs TRBV2 and TRBJ1-5; D is unclear. The CDR3 is made up of 14 amino acids. The V and J ends lost 6 bases and 5 bases respectively, with 14 bases between them. Looked up from germline, CDR1 is SNHLY and CDR2 is FYNNEI. CDR3: CASSGGSRDQPQHF. The CDR3 DNA reads as TGTGCCAGCAGCGGCGGGTCTCGCGATCAGCCCCAGCATTTT.

This chain uses TRBV7-9 with TRBJ1-1; 10 positions agree with TRBD1. V lost 5 bases to trimming and J lost 2 bases; unmatched junction nucleotides: 2. From germline, CDR1 is SEHNR and CDR2 FQNEAQ (reference sequence). The CDR3 consists of 14 residues. The CDR3, as DNA: TGTGCCAGCAGCACGACAGGGGGCAACACTGAAGCTTTCTTT. Its translation is CASSTTGGNTEAFF.

The chain combines TRBV30 with TRBJ2-7; D might be TRBD1 (5 bases). CDR3 length equals 12 residues. Per germline, CDR1 GTSNPN and CDR2 SVGIG (reference sequence). V lost 3 bases and J lost 3, with 9 bases in between. The CDR3: CAWSWGGYEQYF. The CDR3 nucleotides read TGTGCCTGGAGCTGGGGCGGCTACGAGCAGTACTTC.

The chain is built from TRBV21-1 and TRBJ2-4; TRBD1 was called by the table and not checked on the DNA. TRBV21-1 is reported as a pseudogene. This CDR3 has 17 amino acids. This CDR3 reads CASSKGLRGLAKNIQYF. CDR3 in DNA: TGTGCCAGCAGCAAAGGATTAAGGGGCTTAGCCAAAAACATTCAGTACTTC.

The chain links TRBV4-2 to TRBJ2-2; no clear D. This CDR3 contains 14 residues. CDR1 is LGHNA, CDR2 YNFKEQ, per germline. V was trimmed by 0 bases and J by 3 bases, leaving 5 bases between them. CDR3 nucleotide sequence: TGTGCCAGCAGCCAAGACAAGCACACCGGGGAGCTGTTTTTT. The encoded protein is CASSQDKHTGELFF.

In this sample, this clone turned up once. The rearrangement uses TRBV30 and TRBJ1-2, with D perhaps TRBD1 (6 bases). CDR3 size: 13 residues. Germline lookup yields CDR1 GTSNPN and CDR2 SVGIG (reference sequence). V lost 4 bases and J 6 bases, leaving 15 bases between the germline ends. CDR3 loop: CAWTQGSFDGYTF. As DNA, the CDR3 is TGTGCCTGGACTCAGGGGTCTTTTGATGGCTACACCTTC. Combining the CDR3 with reference TRBV30 and TRBJ1-2 gives the whole variable domain SQTIHQWPATLVQPVGSPLSLECTVEGTSNPNLYWYRQAAGRGLQLLFYSVGIGQISSEVPQNLSASRPQDRQFILSSKKLLLSDSGFYLCAWTQGSFDGYTFGSGTRLTVV.

The chain is built from TRBV27 and TRBJ1-4, with 7 bases matching TRBD1. The V gene's germline CDR1 is MNHEY and CDR2 SMNVEV (reference sequence). This CDR3 has 13 residues. With V trimmed by 7 bases and J by 4 bases, 3 bases remained unmatched. The CDR3 DNA follows: TGTGCCAGCAAACAGGGGAGTAATGAAAAACTGTTTTTT. Translating gives CASKQGSNEKLFF. Drawing the rest from reference TRBV27 and TRBJ1-4, the complete variable domain is EAQVTQNPRYLITVTGKKLTVTCSQNMNHEYMSWYRQDPGLGLRQIYYSMNVEVTDKGDVPEGYKVSRKEKRNFPLILESPSPNQTSLYFCASKQGSNEKLFFGSGTQLSVL.

This rearrangement joins TRBV11-2 to TRBJ2-5; the match to TRBD2 covers 10 bases. J lost 5 bases, V lost 6 bases, and 9 bases had no gene match. The CDR3 is made up of 15 amino acids. Looked up from germline, CDR1 is SGHAT and CDR2 is FQNNGV. Here the CDR3 reads CASRPRAGGRETQYF. CDR3 DNA sequence: TGTGCCAGCAGGCCCCGAGCGGGGGGGCGGGAGACCCAGTACTTC.